A selection of T cell receptor beta chains follows, all from one sample in a study of shared clonotypes between healthy human individuals. Generated by immunoSEQ multiplex PCR, the TCRdb table keeps only in-frame clones and is missing some. The sample shows 2 million to 3 million clones, 93% of them seen only once. Sample: naive CD4+ T cells from PBMCs. The receptors derive from a man between 18 and 35 years old in good health. Some clones in this sample may be carry-over from other donors' samples. Each CDR3 is given without its conserved first and last residue.

j_call	v_call	cdr3_length	cdr3_aa
TRBJ1-2	TRBV7-8	13	ASSSHAGALYGYT
TRBJ2-3	TRBV6-5	14	ASSYVGGTNTDTQY
NA	TRBV5-4	13	ASSPHTSGPYEQY
TRBJ1-5	TRBV9	12	ASSGPGVNQPQH
TRBJ2-7	TRBV27	14	ASSSILAGVSYEQY
TRBJ2-7	TRBV6-1	12	ASSEPTKSYEQY
TRBJ2-7	TRBV19	13	ASSMASPPSYEQY
TRBJ1-1	TRBV28	15	ASKPRGRRVTDTEAF
TRBJ1-1	TRBV27	14	ASSLSSNRGPTEAF
TRBJ2-1	TRBV18	12	ASSPGLSLGEQF
TRBJ2-1	TRBV6-1	13	ASSVLAGLNNEQF
TRBJ1-3	TRBV6-1	13	ASSEFGTGGNTIY
TRBJ2-5	TRBV7-9	11	ASSPPGGETQY
TRBJ2-5	TRBV7-3	14	ASSLGVASGQETQY
TRBJ2-7	TRBV21-1	14	ASSRGVGQRGYEQY
TRBJ2-3	TRBV19	11	ASRDRGTDTQY
TRBJ2-7	TRBV19	10	GSTGANYEQY
TRBJ1-3	TRBV6-5	13	ASSYSQESGNTIY
TRBJ2-4	TRBV5-4	16	ASSPSAPAGVAKNIQY
TRBJ1-5	TRBV28	13	ASSLLSGSSQPQH
TRBJ2-3	TRBV7-8	13	ASSQTTSTTDTQY
TRBJ2-2	TRBV11-2	13	ASSAFAGDTGELF
TRBJ2-1	TRBV5-4	13	ASSLRLAGPKRQF
TRBJ2-2	TRBV14	12	ASRKAGGTGELF
TRBJ1-2	TRBV28	11	ASSPGLNYGYT
TRBJ2-2	TRBV10-2	11	ASRVRETGELF
TRBJ2-1	TRBV28	10	ASSFGLNEQF
TRBJ2-5	TRBV9	12	ASSGPNRVGTQY
TRBJ2-7	TRBV14	12	ASSVGQGAYEQY
TRBJ2-5	TRBV5-1	14	ASRLMTAWGGETQY
TRBJ2-5	TRBV5-1	15	ASSLALRTGIQETQY
TRBJ1-2	TRBV13	12	ASRRTGGLTGYT
TRBJ2-1	TRBV28	15	ASSSPRGREVYNEQF
TRBJ1-5	TRBV28	13	ASSSPGSGNQPQH
TRBJ2-3	TRBV11-1	14	ASSLKSGWRADTQY
TRBJ2-1	TRBV28	10	ASGTSRSEQF
TRBJ2-7	TRBV18	11	ASSPPRPYEQY
TRBJ1-1	TRBV9	12	ASTTGQMNTEAF
TRBJ1-1	TRBV28	10	ASSSLGREAF
TRBJ1-1	TRBV7-2	14	ASSLGAAWGGTEAF
TRBJ1-1	TRBV28	13	ASRLASAGGTEAF
TRBJ2-1	TRBV2	11	ASSESGAHEQF
TRBJ1-2	TRBV28	10	ASSLLRAGYT
TRBJ2-7	TRBV5-1	14	ASSLAAGATLYEQY
TRBJ1-6	TRBV28	13	ASSLVAGVNSPLH
TRBJ2-1	TRBV9	13	ASSAGDRSYNEQF
TRBJ2-1	TRBV9	12	ASSVGQGYNEQF
TRBJ1-1	TRBV14	14	ASSPRTGMWGTEAF
TRBJ2-1	TRBV10-3	8	AKRRGEQF
TRBJ1-1	TRBV7-8	13	ASSLGVSGVTEAF
TRBJ1-3	TRBV15	15	ATSRDLGVKSGNTIY
TRBJ2-1	TRBV5-1	15	ASSFLFGYSSYNEQF
TRBJ2-7	TRBV19	12	ASSLQGGGDEQY
TRBJ2-5	TRBV7-2	12	ASSQQGLQETQY
TRBJ2-1	TRBV2	13	ASSLQGSSYNEQF
TRBJ2-1	TRBV10-2	13	ATSARDPFYNEQF
TRBJ2-1	TRBV5-1	12	ASSLGGSVNEQF
TRBJ1-5	TRBV28	14	ASSSTSANSNQPQH